Given below is one T cell receptor beta chain in context. A few counts support this clone. Its specific antigen is unknown. No base quality information exists; no much larger clone differs at one position. The data derive from a study of beta chain features in type 1 diabetes listed by TCRdb under 2018. Regarding the complete study: Patients and healthy donors did not differ in mean age, gender distribution, total cell number or subset yield. A total of around 100 million sorted cells were examined across all samples, and RNA yield correlated strongly with the number of cells per subset. The study compared the TCRB repertoires of sorted circulating CD4+ T cell subsets in recently diagnosed type 1 diabetes patients with those in matched healthy donors. Whereas all 28 donors provided naive and central memory subsets, regulatory and stem cell-like memory subsets were isolated from just 8 patients and roughly 8 healthy donors.

The entire amount of isolated RNA was reverse transcribed using the High Capacity cDNA Reverse Transcription Kit, so the sequenced TCRB transcripts were expressed ones. Naive, central memory and regulatory T cell samples underwent deep immunoSEQ sequencing, averaging around 4 million total reads per sample. Sorted cells were lysed in RLT buffer, and RNA was extracted using DNase-treated RNeasy Micro or Mini kits according to cell number. Each cell subset was processed separately to prevent cross-contamination, with patient and healthy donor samples processed together. The immunoSEQ multiplex PCR was used to amplify TCRB sequences from cDNA, generating 87-bp fragments that spanned the CDR3 region. Sequencing of the amplicons was performed on the Illumina HiSeq platform. The study's processing was this. PCR bias was computationally corrected using synthetic template baselines, reads within Hamming distance 2 were collapsed, and singletons that could not be merged were discarded. Reads were aligned against IMGT so that V, D and J genes, CDR3 length and insertions or deletions at six rearrangement sites could be assigned. Within each subset, clonotype counts were normalized to sorted cell number, after which true diversity and Gini coefficients were computed with the tcR R package. Repertoire sharing was quantified using the overlap coefficient calculated on TCRB nucleotide sequences. Imported from immuneACCESS, the table was reduced by TCRdb to in-frame sequences with V and J called. These copies leave out some clones; in studies compared against another copy, an unresolved V gene accounts for under half, and the cause of the remainder is not known. That table gives V, J and clone size, and the DNA gave D and trimming. This sample comprises 150,000 to 190,000 clones, about 8.1% of them detected only once. The top ten clones comprise about 0.6% of the sample.

From each donor, a single peripheral blood sample of 100 to 150 mL on average was drawn into heparinised tubes. Using a panel that included CD45RO, CCR7, CD25, CD127, CD95 and CD27, naive, central memory, regulatory and stem cell-like memory CD4+ T cells were sorted on a BD FACSAria II. A purity above 98% was achieved for all sorted populations. Right away, PBMCs were isolated by Lymphoprep density gradient centrifugation and were stained directly, with no culture step. To minimize batch effects, samples were stained and sorted in pairs, one healthy donor with one patient per experiment. Including the terminal cysteine and phenylalanine, the CDR3 comprises 11 residues. The only DNA kept is the CDR3, 33 bases in frame from the first base. At the junction V is shortened by 7 bases and J by 2 bases, with 5 bases in between. CDR1 and CDR2 are drawn from the germline V gene: MDHEN, SYDVKM. Points the paper makes about the study in general: Only small numbers of individuals were included in the HLA sub-analyses, which left unresolved whether HLA type had any influence on TCRB rearrangement. Type 1 diabetes patients showed a moderate but significant shortening of TCRB CDR3 length in all four CD4+ subsets. Shorter templates might have been favored by PCR, but patient and control samples were amplified and corrected together, so both groups would have been affected equally by any skew. Because cDNA rather than genomic DNA was sequenced, highly expressing activated cells could have been over-represented, although no difference in activation and CD3 levels was found between groups. Patients with type 1 diabetes made fewer insertions and deleted more nucleotides at VDJ recombination sites, implying thymic rearrangement abnormalities. Naive, central memory and regulatory TCRB repertoires appeared more similar among patients than among healthy donors.

Sequenced sample: central memory CD4+ T cells from blood. The chain uses TRBV28 and TRBJ1-1; the D segment cannot be called with confidence. The origin of this receptor is a man between 18 and 35 years old in good health. This receptor has the CDR3 CASTGNTEAFF. Read as DNA, the sequence is TGTGCCAGCACGGGTAACACTGAAGCTTTCTTT.